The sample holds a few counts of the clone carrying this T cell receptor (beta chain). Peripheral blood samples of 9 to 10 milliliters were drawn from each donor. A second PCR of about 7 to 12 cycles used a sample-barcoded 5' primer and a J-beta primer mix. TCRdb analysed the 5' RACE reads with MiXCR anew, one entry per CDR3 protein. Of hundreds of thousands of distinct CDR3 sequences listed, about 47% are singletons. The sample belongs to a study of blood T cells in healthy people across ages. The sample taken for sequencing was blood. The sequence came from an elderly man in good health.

CDR3 sequence: CASSQSSGRYEQFF. DNA for the CDR3: TGTGCCAGCAGCCAAAGTAGCGGGAGATATGAGCAGTTCTTC. The gene calls are TRBV4-2 and TRBJ2-1, with 9 bases aligning to TRBD2. CDR1 is LGHNA and CDR2 is YNFKEQ in the germline V gene. Trimming at V came to 2 bases and at J to 8 bases, leaving 4 bases not matched to a gene. The CDR3 spans 14 residues.